The clone carrying this TCR beta chain turned up a few times. This specimen belongs to a study of blood T cell repertoires in COVID-19. On the study more broadly: Acute-phase and convalescent COVID-19 samples originated in the United States, Italy and Spain. Sample material is recorded as cDNA or gDNA derived from T cells, B-cell-depleted T cells, or PBMCs.

This CDR3 is built from 15 residues. Germline CDR1 ENHRY, CDR2 SYGVKD. J was trimmed by 12 bases and V by 0 bases; bases with no gene match: 10. As processed by the authors: By means of reference gene primer amplification, nucleated cell counts were estimated. Data came from immunoSEQ multiplex PCR; TCRdb stores just in-frame clones and leaves some out. That table gives V, J and clone size, and the DNA gave D and trimming. The repertoire has roughly 65,000 clones, 60% to 85% of them found once; the top ten carry approximately 16%. The source material was peripheral blood. The sequence was collected from a man in his sixties with acute or convalescent COVID-19. The chain carries TRBV10-3 and TRBJ2-1; the match to TRBD1 covers 8 bases. The CDR3: CAISESGQGEGGQFF. The CDR3 region has the DNA TGTGCCATCAGTGAGTCAGGACAGGGTGAGGGTGGGCAGTTCTTC.